Below, one TCR beta chain is given with its context. As yet, its antigen is unknown. A much bigger clone sits one base away, suggesting this may be a read error. The data originate from a study of blood T cells in healthy people across ages. A J-beta primer mix and a sample-barcoded 5' primer were used in a second PCR of roughly 6 to 11 cycles. A 12-random-nucleotide template-switch adaptor tagged each cDNA molecule. CDR3-containing paired-end reads numbered at least 2.5 million in each sample. TCRdb processed the 5' RACE reads anew with MiXCR; each CDR3 protein has one entry. Here the sample spans hundreds of thousands of distinct CDR3 sequences, less than 35% being singletons. Study-level findings and limits: Unknown donor CMV status possibly confounded expanded clonotype changes.

Per germline, CDR1 SGHTA and CDR2 FQGNSA. Trimming stripped 7 bases from V and 1 base from J, with 17 bases between. The CDR3 covers 16 residues. Sequenced input: blood. J is TRBJ1-5 and V is TRBV7-2; D might be TRBD1 (5 bases). The TCR comes from a woman older than 75 in good health. The CDR3 DNA reads TGTGCCAGCAACTGGAGCGGGGCGAGAAGCAATCAGCCCCAGCATTTT. As protein: CASNWSGARSNQPQHF.